This TCR beta chain was documented in a study of blood T cell repertoires in COVID-19 (dated by TCRdb to 2019 to 2021). A note on the overall study: Samples covering the acute and convalescent phases of COVID-19 were provided by collaborators in the United States, Italy and Spain. The prospective study material was composed of cDNA or gDNA derived from T cells, B-cell-depleted T cells, or PBMCs. Subjects who had been exposed to COVID-19, were actively infected with it, or had recovered from it provided the deeply sampled blood TCRbeta repertoires that made up the dataset. A freely available public database, intended as a resource for researchers studying the immune response to SARS-CoV-2, is where the repertoires were released. Samples were obtained from the ongoing ImmuneRACE study (first 160 participants) and from over a thousand subjects provided by 6 global collaborators. Nearly every sample came with metadata listing a de-identified subject ID, COVID-19 status, age in years and sex. Where available, HLA class I and class II types were obtained from metadata supplied by the sample provider rather than from assay-based typing. The investigation overall reported the following: The quantity of clinical and demographic metadata differed by source and by participant and was supplied without curation.

Comment on this clone: The antigen this receptor binds is unknown. The input lacks base qualities; no much larger clone sits a single base away.

The collaborating institutions used their own protocols to collect whole blood in K2EDTA tubes. For TCRbeta analysis, collaborators shipped samples in one of three forms: frozen whole blood, isolated PBMCs, or DNA extracted from either of those sample types. The immunoSEQ Assay, a bias-controlled multiplex PCR, was used to amplify TCRbeta CDR3 regions from genomic DNA. As for the authors' bioinformatics: The number of nucleated cells in each sample was estimated by amplification of reference gene primers within the assay. Sequence reads were collapsed and filtered to measure the absolute abundance of every unique TCRbeta CDR3 rearrangement. Productive Simpson clonality was computed per sample as the square root of Simpson's diversity index over productive rearrangements. TCRdb took over this immuneACCESS table, retaining in-frame rearrangements with V and J assigned. Such tables are incomplete; in checked studies, under half of the missing clones stem from an unresolved V gene, and the remainder is unexplained. That table gives V, J and clone size, and the DNA gave D and trimming. Counted in this sample were tens of thousands of clones; roughly 84% of them appeared once. Roughly 1.6% of the sample goes to the ten largest clones.

What was sequenced was peripheral blood. This TCR came from a man between 45 and 60 years old with acute or convalescent COVID-19.

The DNA is TGTGCCAGCGAGGACAACAATGAGCAGTTCTTC. This translates into CASEDNNEQFF. The sequence links TRBV13 to TRBJ2-1; TRBD1 is perhaps the D gene, given 5 matching bases. Reading from cysteine to phenylalanine, the CDR3 counts 11 amino acids. Only CDR3 DNA is held: 33 bases, read in frame from base 1. V is pared back by 8 bases and J by 5 bases, with 7 bases lying between the germline termini. CDR1 PRHDT and CDR2 FYEKMQ are derived from the germline V gene (reference sequence).